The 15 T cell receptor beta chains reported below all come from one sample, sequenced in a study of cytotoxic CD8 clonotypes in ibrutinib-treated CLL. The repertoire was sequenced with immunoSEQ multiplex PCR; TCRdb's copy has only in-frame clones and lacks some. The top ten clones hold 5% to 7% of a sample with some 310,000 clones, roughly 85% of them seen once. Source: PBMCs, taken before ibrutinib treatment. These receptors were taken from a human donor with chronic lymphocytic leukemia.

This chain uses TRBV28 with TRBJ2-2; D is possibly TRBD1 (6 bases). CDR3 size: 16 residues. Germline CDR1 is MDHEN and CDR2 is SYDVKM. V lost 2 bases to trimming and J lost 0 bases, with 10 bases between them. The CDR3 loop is CASSLGTSANTGELFF. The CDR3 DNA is TGTGCCAGCAGTTTAGGGACATCAGCGAACACCGGGGAGCTGTTTTTT.

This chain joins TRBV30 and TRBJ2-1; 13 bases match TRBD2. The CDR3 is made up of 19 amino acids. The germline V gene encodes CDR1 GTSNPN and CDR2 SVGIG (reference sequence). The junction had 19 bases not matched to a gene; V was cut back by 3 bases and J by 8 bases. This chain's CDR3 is CAWSGTGTSGVGSWDEQFF. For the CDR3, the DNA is TGTGCCTGGAGCGGTACCGGGACTAGCGGGGTCGGTTCCTGGGATGAGCAGTTCTTC.

The CDR3 reads CSVVGQTGNTIYF. CDR3 coding DNA: TGCAGCGTTGTAGGACAGACTGGAAACACCATATATTTT. This chain links TRBV29-1 with TRBJ1-3; TRBD1 is a possible D gene (6 bases). This CDR3 has 13 amino acids. Deletions cut 4 bases from V and 2 bases from J, with 9 bases between. Germline lookup yields CDR1 SQVTM and CDR2 ANQGSEA.

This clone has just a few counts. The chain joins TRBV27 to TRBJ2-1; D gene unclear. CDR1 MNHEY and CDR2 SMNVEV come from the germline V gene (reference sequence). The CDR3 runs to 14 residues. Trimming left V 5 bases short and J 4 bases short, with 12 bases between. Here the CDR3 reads CASSPERSYNEQFF. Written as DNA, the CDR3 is TGTGCCAGCAGTCCAGAGCGAAGTTACAATGAGCAGTTCTTC.

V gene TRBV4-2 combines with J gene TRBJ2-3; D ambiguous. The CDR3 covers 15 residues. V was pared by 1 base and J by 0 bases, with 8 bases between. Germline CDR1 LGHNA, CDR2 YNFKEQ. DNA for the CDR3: TGTGCCAGCAGCCAAGGGCAAACCAGCACAGATACGCAGTATTTT. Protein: CASSQGQTSTDTQYF.

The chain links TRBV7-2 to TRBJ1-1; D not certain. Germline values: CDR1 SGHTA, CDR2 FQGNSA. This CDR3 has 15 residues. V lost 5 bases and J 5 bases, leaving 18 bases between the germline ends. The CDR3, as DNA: TGTGCCAGCAGCCTCGTCGGCCTCCTTACGACTGAAGCTTTCTTT. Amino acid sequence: CASSLVGLLTTEAFF.

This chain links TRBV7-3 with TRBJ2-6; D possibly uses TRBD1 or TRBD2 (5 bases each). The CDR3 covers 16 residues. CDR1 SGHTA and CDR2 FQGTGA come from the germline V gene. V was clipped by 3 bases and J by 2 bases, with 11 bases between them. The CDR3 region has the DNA TGTGCCAGCAGCTTCGAGGGGCTAGCTGGGGCCAACGTCCTGACTTTC. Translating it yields CASSFEGLAGANVLTF.

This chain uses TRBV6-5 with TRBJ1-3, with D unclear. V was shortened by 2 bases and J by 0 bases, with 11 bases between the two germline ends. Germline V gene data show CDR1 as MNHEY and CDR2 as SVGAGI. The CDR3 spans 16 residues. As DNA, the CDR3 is TGTGCCAGCAGTTACAGTGGATCATCCTCTGGAAACACCATATATTTT. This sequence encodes CASSYSGSSSGNTIYF.

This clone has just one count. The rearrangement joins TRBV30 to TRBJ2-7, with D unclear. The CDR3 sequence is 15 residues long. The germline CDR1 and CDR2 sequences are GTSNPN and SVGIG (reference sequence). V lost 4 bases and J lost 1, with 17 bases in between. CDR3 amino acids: CAWKTIQAPSYEQYF. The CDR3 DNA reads TGTGCCTGGAAAACGATCCAGGCACCTTCCTACGAGCAGTACTTC.

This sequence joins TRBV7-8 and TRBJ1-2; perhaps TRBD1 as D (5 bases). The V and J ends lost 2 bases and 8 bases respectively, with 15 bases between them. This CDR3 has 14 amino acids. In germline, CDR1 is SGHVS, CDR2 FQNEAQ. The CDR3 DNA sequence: TGTGCCAGCAGCTTATTACTTGCAGGGCCGGGCTACACCTTC. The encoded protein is CASSLLLAGPGYTF. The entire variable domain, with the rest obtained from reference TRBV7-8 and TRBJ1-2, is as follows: GAGVSQSPRYKVAKRGQDVALRCDPISGHVSLFWYQQALGQGPEFLTYFQNEAQLDKSGLPSDRFFAERPEGSVSTLKIQRTQQEDSAVYLCASSLLLAGPGYTFGSGTRLTVV.

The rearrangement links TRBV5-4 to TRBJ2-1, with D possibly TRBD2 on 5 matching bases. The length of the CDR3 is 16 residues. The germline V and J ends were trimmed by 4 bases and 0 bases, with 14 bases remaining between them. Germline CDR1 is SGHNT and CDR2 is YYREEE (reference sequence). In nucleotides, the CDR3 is TGTGCCAGCAGCCCCGGGGTCGCTAACTCCTACAATGAGCAGTTCTTC. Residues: CASSPGVANSYNEQFF.

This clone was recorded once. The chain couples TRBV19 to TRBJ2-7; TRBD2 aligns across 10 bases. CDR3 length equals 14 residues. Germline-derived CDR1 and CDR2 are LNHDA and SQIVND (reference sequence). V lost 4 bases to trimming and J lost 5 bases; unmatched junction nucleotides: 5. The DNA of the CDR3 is TGTGCCAGTAGTACTGGACTAGCGGTTCACGAGCAGTACTTC. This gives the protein CASSTGLAVHEQYF. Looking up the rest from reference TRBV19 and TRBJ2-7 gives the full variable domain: DGGITQSPKYLFRKEGQNVTLSCEQNLNHDAMYWYRQDPGQGLRLIYYSQIVNDFQKGDIAEGYSVSREKKESFPLTVTSAQKNPTAFYLCASSTGLAVHEQYFGPGTRLTVT.

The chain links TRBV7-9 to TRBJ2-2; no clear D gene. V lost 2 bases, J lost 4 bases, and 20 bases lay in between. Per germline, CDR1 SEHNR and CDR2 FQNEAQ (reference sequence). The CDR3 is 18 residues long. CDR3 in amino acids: CASSLTFIARSGTGELFF. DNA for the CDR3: TGTGCCAGCAGCTTAACATTTATAGCACGGTCGGGCACCGGGGAGCTGTTTTTT.

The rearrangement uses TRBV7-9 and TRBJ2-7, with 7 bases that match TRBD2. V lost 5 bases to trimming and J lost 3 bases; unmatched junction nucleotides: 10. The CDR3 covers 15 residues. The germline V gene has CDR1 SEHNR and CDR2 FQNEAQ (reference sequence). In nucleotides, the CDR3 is TGTGCCAGCAGCAAAACCGGGACTAACTACTACGAGCAGTACTTC. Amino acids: CASSKTGTNYYEQYF.

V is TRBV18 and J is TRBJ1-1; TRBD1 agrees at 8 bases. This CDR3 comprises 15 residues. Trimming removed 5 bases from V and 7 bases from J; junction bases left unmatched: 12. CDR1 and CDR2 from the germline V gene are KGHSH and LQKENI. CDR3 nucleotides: TGTGCCAGCTCAACTCAGGGGGCTCTTTGGGATGAAGCTTTCTTT. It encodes CASSTQGALWDEAFF. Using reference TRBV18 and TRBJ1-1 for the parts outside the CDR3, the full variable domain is NAGVMQNPRHLVRRRGQEARLRCSPMKGHSHVYWYRQLPEEGLKFMVYLQKENIIDESGMPKERFSAEFPKEGPSILRIQQVVRGDSAAYFCASSTQGALWDEAFFGQGTRLTVV.